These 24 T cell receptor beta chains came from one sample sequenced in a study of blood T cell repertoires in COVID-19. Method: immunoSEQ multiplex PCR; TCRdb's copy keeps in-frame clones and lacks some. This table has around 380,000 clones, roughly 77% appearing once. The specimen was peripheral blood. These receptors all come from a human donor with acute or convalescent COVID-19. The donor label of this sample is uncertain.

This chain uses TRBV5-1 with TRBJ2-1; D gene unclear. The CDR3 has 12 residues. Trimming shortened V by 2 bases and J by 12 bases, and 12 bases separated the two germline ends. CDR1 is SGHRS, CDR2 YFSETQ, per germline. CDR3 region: CASSLMSYPQFF. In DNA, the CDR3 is TGCGCCAGCAGCTTAATGTCCTACCCGCAGTTCTTC.

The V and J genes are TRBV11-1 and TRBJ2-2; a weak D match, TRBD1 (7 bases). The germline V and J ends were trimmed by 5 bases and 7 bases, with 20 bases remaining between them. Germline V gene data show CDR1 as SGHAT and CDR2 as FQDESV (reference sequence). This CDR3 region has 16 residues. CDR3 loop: CASSTVGTVTSGELFF. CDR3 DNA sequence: TGTGCCAGCAGCACCGTCGGGACAGTGACTAGCGGGGAGCTGTTTTTT.

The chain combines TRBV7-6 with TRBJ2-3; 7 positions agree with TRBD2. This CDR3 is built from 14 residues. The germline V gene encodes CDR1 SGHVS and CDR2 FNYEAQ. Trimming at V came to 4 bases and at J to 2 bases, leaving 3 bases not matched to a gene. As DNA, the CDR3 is TGTGCCAGCAGCTCTCTAGCGGACACAGATACGCAGTATTTT. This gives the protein CASSSLADTDTQYF.

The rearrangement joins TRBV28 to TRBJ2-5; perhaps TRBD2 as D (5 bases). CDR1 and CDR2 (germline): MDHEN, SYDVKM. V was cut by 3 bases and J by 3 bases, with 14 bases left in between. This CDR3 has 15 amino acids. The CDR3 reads CASSLPGGRKETQYF. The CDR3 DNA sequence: TGTGCCAGCAGTTTGCCTGGAGGACGAAAAGAGACCCAGTACTTC.

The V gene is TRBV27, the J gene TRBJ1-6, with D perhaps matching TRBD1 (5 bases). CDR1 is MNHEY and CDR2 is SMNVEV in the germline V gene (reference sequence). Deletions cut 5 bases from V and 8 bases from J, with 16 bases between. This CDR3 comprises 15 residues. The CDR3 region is CASSPAEGAYSPLHF. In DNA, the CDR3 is TGTGCCAGCAGTCCCGCTGAAGGGGCCTATTCACCCCTCCACTTT.

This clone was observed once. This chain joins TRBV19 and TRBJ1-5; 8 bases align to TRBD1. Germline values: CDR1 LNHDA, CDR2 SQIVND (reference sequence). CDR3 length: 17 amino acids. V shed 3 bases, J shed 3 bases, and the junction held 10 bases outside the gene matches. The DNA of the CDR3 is TGTGCCAGTAGTATCAGGACAGGGCCGACAGACAATCAGCCCCAGCATTTT. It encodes CASSIRTGPTDNQPQHF.

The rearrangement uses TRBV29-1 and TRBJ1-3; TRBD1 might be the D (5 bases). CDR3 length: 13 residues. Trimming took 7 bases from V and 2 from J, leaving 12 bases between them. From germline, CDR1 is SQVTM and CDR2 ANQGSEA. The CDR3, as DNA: TGCAGCGCCAAACCAGGGACTGGAAACACCATATATTTT. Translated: CSAKPGTGNTIYF. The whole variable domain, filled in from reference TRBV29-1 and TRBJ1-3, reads SAVISQKPSRDICQRGTSLTIQCQVDSQVTMMFWYRQQPGQSLTLIATANQGSEATYESGFVIDKFPISRPNLTFSTLTVSNMSPEDSSIYLCSAKPGTGNTIYFGEGSWLTVV.

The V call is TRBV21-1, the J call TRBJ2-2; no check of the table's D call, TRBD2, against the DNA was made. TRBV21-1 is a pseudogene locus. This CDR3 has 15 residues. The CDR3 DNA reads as TGTGCCAGCAGCACCAGCGGGGGGGCGGCCGGGGAGCTGTTTTTT. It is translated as CASSTSGGAAGELFF.

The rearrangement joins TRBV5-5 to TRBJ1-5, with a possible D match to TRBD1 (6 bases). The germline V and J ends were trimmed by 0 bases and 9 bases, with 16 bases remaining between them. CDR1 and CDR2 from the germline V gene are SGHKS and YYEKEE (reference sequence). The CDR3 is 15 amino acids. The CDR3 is CASSLEWGQGSPQHF. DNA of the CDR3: TGTGCCAGCAGCTTGGAGTGGGGGCAGGGTTCGCCCCAGCATTTT.

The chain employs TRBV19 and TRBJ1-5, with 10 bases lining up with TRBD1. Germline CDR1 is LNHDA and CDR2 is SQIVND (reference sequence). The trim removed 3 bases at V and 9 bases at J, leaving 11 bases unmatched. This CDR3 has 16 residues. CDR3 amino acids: CASSIPGTGAPMPQHF. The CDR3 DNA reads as TGTGCCAGTAGTATTCCTGGGACAGGGGCCCCTATGCCCCAGCATTTT. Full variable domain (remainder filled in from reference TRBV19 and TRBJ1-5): DGGITQSPKYLFRKEGQNVTLSCEQNLNHDAMYWYRQDPGQGLRLIYYSQIVNDFQKGDIAEGYSVSREKKESFPLTVTSAQKNPTAFYLCASSIPGTGAPMPQHFGDGTRLSIL.

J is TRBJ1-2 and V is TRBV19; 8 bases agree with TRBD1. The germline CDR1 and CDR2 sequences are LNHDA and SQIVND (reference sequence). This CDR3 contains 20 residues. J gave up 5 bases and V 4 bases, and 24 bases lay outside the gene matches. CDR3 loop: CASSTSETPGPGQGEYGYTF. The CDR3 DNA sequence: TGTGCCAGTAGTACCAGTGAAACCCCCGGCCCAGGACAGGGAGAATATGGCTACACCTTC.

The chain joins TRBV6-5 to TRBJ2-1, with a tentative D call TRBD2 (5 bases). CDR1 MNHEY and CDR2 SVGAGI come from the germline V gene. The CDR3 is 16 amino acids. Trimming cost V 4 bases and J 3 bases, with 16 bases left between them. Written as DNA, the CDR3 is TGTGCCAGCAGTTCCTCCACTAGGCCAGGCTACAATGAGCAGTTCTTC. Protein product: CASSSSTRPGYNEQFF.

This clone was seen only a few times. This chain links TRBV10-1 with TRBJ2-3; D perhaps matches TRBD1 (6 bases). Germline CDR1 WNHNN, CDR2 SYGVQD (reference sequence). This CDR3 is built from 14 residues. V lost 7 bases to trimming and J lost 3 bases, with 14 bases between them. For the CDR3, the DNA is TGCGCCAGCACCGAGGGGGTTGTGACAGATACGCAGTATTTT. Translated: CASTEGVVTDTQYF.

The CDR3 spells CASSLGTGGLYGYTF. CDR3 in DNA: TGCGCCAGCAGCTTAGGGACAGGGGGACTGTATGGCTACACCTTC. The chain employs TRBV5-1 and TRBJ1-2; 11 bases are shared with TRBD1. The CDR3 spans 15 residues. Germline lookup yields CDR1 SGHRS and CDR2 YFSETQ. The V gene end was trimmed by 2 bases and the J gene end by 5 bases; junction bases not matched to a gene: 5.

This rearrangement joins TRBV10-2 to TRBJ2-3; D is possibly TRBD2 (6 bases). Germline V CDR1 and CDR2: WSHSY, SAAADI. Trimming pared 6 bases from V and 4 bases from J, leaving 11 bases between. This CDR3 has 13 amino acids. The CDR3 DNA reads TGCGCCAGCAGAACTAGCTGGGCAGATACGCAGTATTTT. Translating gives CASRTSWADTQYF.

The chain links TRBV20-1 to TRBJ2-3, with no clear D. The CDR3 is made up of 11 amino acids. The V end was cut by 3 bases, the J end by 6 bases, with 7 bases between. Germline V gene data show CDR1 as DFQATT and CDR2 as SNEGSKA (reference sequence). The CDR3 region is CSARRMDTQYF. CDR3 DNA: TGCAGTGCTAGGCGGATGGATACGCAGTATTTT.

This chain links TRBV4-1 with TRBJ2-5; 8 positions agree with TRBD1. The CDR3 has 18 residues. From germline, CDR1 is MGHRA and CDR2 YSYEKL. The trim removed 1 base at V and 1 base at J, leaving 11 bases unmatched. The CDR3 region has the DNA TGCGCCAGCAGCCAAGCAATCCAAGGGACAGGTAGCCAAGAGACCCAGTACTTC. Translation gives CASSQAIQGTGSQETQYF.

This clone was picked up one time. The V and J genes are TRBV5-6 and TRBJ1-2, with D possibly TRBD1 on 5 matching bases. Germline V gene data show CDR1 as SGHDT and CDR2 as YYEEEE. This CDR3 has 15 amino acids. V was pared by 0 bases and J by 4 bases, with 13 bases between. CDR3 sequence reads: CASSLEVGVGYGYTF. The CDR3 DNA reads TGTGCCAGCAGCTTGGAGGTAGGGGTGGGCTATGGCTACACCTTC.

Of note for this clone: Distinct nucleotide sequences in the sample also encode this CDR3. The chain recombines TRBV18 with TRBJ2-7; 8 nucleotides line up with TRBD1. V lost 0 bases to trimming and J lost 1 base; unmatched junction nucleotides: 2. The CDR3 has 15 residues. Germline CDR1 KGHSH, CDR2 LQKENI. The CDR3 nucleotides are TGTGCCAGCTCACCACCTGGGACAGGATCCTACGAGCAGTACTTC. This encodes CASSPPGTGSYEQYF.

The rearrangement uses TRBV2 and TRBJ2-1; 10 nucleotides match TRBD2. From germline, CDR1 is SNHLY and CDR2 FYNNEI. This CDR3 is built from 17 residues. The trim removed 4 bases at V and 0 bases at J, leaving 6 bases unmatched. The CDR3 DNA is TGTGCCAGCAGTGGTCCTGTAGCGGGAGGCTCCTACAATGAGCAGTTCTTC. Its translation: CASSGPVAGGSYNEQFF.

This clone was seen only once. CDR3 protein: CASSLFGRGGEDTQYF. CDR3 bases: TGCGCCAGCAGCTTGTTTGGTCGTGGGGGCGAAGATACGCAGTATTTT. The chain has TRBV5-1 and TRBJ2-3, with D possibly TRBD1 on 6 matching bases. The V end lost 1 base, the J end lost 5 bases, and 17 bases lay between the germline ends. Germline V CDR1 and CDR2: SGHRS, YFSETQ. The CDR3 runs 16 residues.

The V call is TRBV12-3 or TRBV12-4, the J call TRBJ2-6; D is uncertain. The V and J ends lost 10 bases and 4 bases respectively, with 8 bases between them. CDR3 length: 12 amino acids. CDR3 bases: TGTGCCACCCAAGAGGGGGCCAACGTCCTGACTTTC. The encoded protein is CATQEGANVLTF.

The CDR3 is CASSSSGGNYEQYF. The CDR3 nucleotides read TGCGCCAGCAGCAGTAGCGGGGGGAACTACGAGCAGTACTTC. The chain employs TRBV5-1 and TRBJ2-7; 10 nucleotides match TRBD2. V shed 4 bases and J 3 bases; nucleotides not matched to a gene: 4. Germline V gives CDR1 SGHRS, CDR2 YFSETQ. The CDR3 contains 14 residues.

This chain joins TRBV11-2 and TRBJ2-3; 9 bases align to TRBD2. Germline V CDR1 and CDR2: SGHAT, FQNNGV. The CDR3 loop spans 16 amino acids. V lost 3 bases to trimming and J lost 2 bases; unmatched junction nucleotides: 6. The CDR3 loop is CASSLRGGFNTDTQYF. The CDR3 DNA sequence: TGTGCCAGCAGCTTGCGGGGGGGTTTTAACACAGATACGCAGTATTTT.